This T cell receptor beta chain was captured by sequencing in a study of blood T cell repertoires in COVID-19 (dated by TCRdb to the early 2020s). General notes on the study: Samples covering the acute and convalescent phases of COVID-19 were provided by collaborators in the United States, Italy and Spain. The repertoires were released in a freely available public database meant as a resource for research on the immune response to SARS-CoV-2. Sample metadata almost always included a de-identified subject ID, COVID-19 status, age in years and sex. Samples were obtained from the ongoing ImmuneRACE study (first 160 participants) and from about 1,300 subjects provided by 6 global collaborators. The material from the prospective study consisted of cDNA or gDNA derived from T cells, B-cell-depleted T cells, or PBMCs. Subjects who had been exposed to COVID-19, were actively infected with it, or had recovered from it provided the deeply sampled blood TCRbeta repertoires that made up the dataset. Where available, HLA class I and class II types were obtained from metadata supplied by the sample provider rather than from assay-based typing.

The study at large found these results: The quantity of clinical and demographic metadata differed by source and by participant and was supplied without curation.

The immunoSEQ Assay, a bias-controlled multiplex PCR, was used to amplify TCRbeta CDR3 regions from genomic DNA. From the authors' description of their analysis: The number of nucleated cells in each sample was estimated from the amplification of reference gene primers within the assay. To quantify the absolute abundance of each unique TCRbeta CDR3 rearrangement, sequence reads were collapsed and filtered. For each sample, productive Simpson clonality was calculated as the square root of Simpson's diversity index across productive rearrangements. This immuneACCESS table, as held by TCRdb, lists in-frame sequences with V and J called but not all clones. Of the missing ones, under half trace to an unresolved V gene in checked studies; the others have no known cause. Clone size and V and J calls were adopted from that table, with D and trimming inferred from the DNA. Here the sample has tens of thousands of clones; roughly 84% occur a single time. The ten largest make up more than 2.5% of the sample.

Compared with germline, V lacks 5 bases and J lacks 2 bases; bases without a gene match: 4. CDR1 and CDR2 are read off the germline V gene as SGHTA and FQGNSA. The CDR3 goes from the cysteine to the phenylalanine over 15 residues. Left in the record is the CDR3 DNA by itself, 45 bases read in frame from the first base. Whole blood was collected in K2EDTA tubes by collaborating institutions according to the institutions' own protocols. For TCRbeta analysis, collaborator samples were shipped as frozen whole blood, as isolated PBMCs, or as DNA extracted from either sample type. Comments on this clone: The specificity of this receptor is unknown. Base qualities were left out, and no much larger clone turns up one base away.

The sample taken for sequencing was peripheral blood. The rearrangement combines TRBV7-2 with TRBJ2-3, with 10 junctional bases fitting TRBD2. The clonotype was recovered from a man in his fifties with acute or convalescent COVID-19. In nucleotides, the sequence is TGTGCCAGCAGCATTACTAGCGGGGCCACAGATACGCAGTATTTT. It specifies CASSITSGATDTQYF.